This T cell receptor beta chain was captured by sequencing in a study of blood T cells in healthy people across ages. Then a second PCR, running roughly 7 to 11 cycles, was carried out with a sample-barcoded 5' primer and a J-beta primer mix. TCRdb fed the 5' RACE reads into MiXCR, producing one record per CDR3 protein. The table includes 1 million or so distinct CDR3 sequences, about 23% detected once. V lost 6 bases, J lost 7 bases, and 11 bases stayed unmatched. Germline loops: CDR1 SQVTM, CDR2 ANQGSEA. The CDR3 has 16 residues. In its sample, this clonotype was seen a few times. Its antigen is as yet unknown. General observations from the study: More naive CD4+ cells and higher diversity marked long-lived donors relative to aged donors. When one million T cells were used, diversity estimates were thought to be underestimates.

The sample also formed part of further work on T cells of mothers and their children.

The clonotype originates from a girl under 10 years old in good health. Sequencing used blood. V usage is TRBV29-1 and J usage is TRBJ2-4; 14 bases are shared with TRBD2. The CDR3 region has the DNA TGCAGCGTGGGGTCGGGACTAGCGGGAGTAGGCAACATTCAGTACTTC. Translation gives CSVGSGLAGVGNIQYF.